This T cell receptor beta chain was documented in a study of OX40 agonist ivuxolimab in advanced cancers. As for the study in general: Ivuxolimab, an antibody acting as an agonist of OX40 (CD134), was used to treat patients. Administration of intravenous ivuxolimab to patients occurred every 2 weeks at 0.01 to 10 mg/kg. Regarding the study as a whole: In CD8+ T cells, expanded clones were on average more numerous than in CD4+. Blood T cells, both CD4+ and CD8+, expanded clonally by week 6 at 0.1 to 3.0 mg/kg.

This CDR3 region has 16 residues. The trim removed 4 bases at V and 8 bases at J, leaving 15 bases unmatched. The germline gives CDR1 SGHRS, CDR2 YFSETQ. Details on this clone: Its target is unknown.

Assay: immunoSEQ multiplex PCR; the TCRdb copy retains only in-frame clones and omits some. The table records about 47,000 clones, roughly 80% of them present only once. V is TRBV5-1 and J is TRBJ2-3; 8 positions match TRBD1. The TCR was taken from an adult with an advanced solid tumor such as melanoma, head and neck, liver or kidney cancer. Sequences were derived from CD4+ or CD8+ T cells sorted from blood, sampled in a trial of the OX40 agonist ivuxolimab. The chain's CDR3 is CASSARTGSVGPTQYF. CDR3 DNA: TGCGCCAGCAGCGCGCGGACAGGGTCCGTTGGGCCTACGCAGTATTTT. Variable domain in full (rest from reference TRBV5-1 and TRBJ2-3): KAGVTQTPRYLIKTRGQQVTLSCSPISGHRSVSWYQQTPGQGLQFLFEYFSETQRNKGNFPGRFSGRQFSNSRSEMNVSTLELGDSALYLCASSARTGSVGPTQYFGPGTRLTVL.